Presented here are 26 T cell receptor beta chains from one specimen sequenced in a study of shared clonotypes between healthy human individuals. The repertoire was sequenced with immunoSEQ multiplex PCR; TCRdb's copy has only in-frame clones and lacks some. The table lists some 740,000 clones, about 92% of them singletons. Naive CD8 cells lacked CD45RO, underwent positive selection for CCR7 and left out terminally differentiated effector memory CD45RA+ cells. Sequencing was carried out using naive CD8+ T cells sorted from blood. Receptors were obtained from a man aged 25-40 years in good health.

This clone was seen a single time. This rearrangement joins TRBV7-8 to TRBJ2-5; D is undetermined. Per germline, CDR1 SGHVS and CDR2 FQNEAQ. This CDR3 region has 14 residues. V was pared by 0 bases and J by 1 base, with 6 bases between. The CDR3 is CASSLALSQETQYF. CDR3 DNA: TGTGCCAGCAGCTTAGCGCTTAGCCAAGAGACCCAGTACTTC. Filled out from reference TRBV7-8 and TRBJ2-5, the complete variable domain reads GAGVSQSPRYKVAKRGQDVALRCDPISGHVSLFWYQQALGQGPEFLTYFQNEAQLDKSGLPSDRFFAERPEGSVSTLKIQRTQQEDSAVYLCASSLALSQETQYFGPGTRLLVL.

V and J are TRBV14 and TRBJ1-2; D gene unclear. CDR1 SGHDN and CDR2 FVKESK come from the germline V gene. V shed 1 base and J shed 5 bases, with 5 bases lying between them. The CDR3 spans 12 residues. This chain's CDR3 is CASSQARYGYTF. For the CDR3, the DNA is TGTGCCAGCAGCCAAGCCCGATATGGCTACACCTTC.

The chain combines TRBV5-8 with TRBJ2-7; D gene uncertain. Trimming took off 2 bases at V and 1 base at J, with 7 bases between the two ends. The CDR3 runs 13 residues. Germline loops: CDR1 SGHTS, CDR2 YDEGEE. CDR3 loop: CASSFVGSYEQYF. In DNA, the CDR3 is TGTGCCAGCAGCTTCGTAGGTTCCTACGAGCAGTACTTC. Combining the CDR3 with reference TRBV5-8 and TRBJ2-7 gives the whole variable domain EAGVTQSPTHLIKTRGQQATLRCSPISGHTSVYWYQQALGLGLQFLLWYDEGEERNRGNFPPRFSGRQFPNYSSELNVNALELEDSALYLCASSFVGSYEQYFGPGTRLTVT.

The chain is built from TRBV7-9 and TRBJ2-1; 7 bases fit TRBD1. Trimming cost V 5 bases and J 7 bases; bases outside gene matches: 8. This CDR3 is built from 14 residues. CDR1 and CDR2 from the germline V gene are SEHNR and FQNEAQ (reference sequence). As DNA, the CDR3 is TGTGCCAGCAGCAACTCGACAGGGAGAAATGAGCAGTTCTTC. This translates into CASSNSTGRNEQFF. The full variable domain, its missing parts supplied by reference TRBV7-9 and TRBJ2-1, is DTGVSQNPRHKITKRGQNVTFRCDPISEHNRLYWYRQTLGQGPEFLTYFQNEAQLEKSRLLSDRFSAERPKGSFSTLEIQRTEQGDSAMYLCASSNSTGRNEQFFGPGTRLTVL.

The chain has TRBV5-1 and TRBJ2-3, with 7 bases matching TRBD1. The CDR3 spans 14 residues. CDR1 is SGHRS, CDR2 YFSETQ, per germline. V lost 4 bases and J lost 4; bases outside the gene matches: 6. The CDR3 DNA is TGCGCCAGCAGCGGCGTAGGGGGCTCAGATACGCAGTATTTT. Translated, it gives CASSGVGGSDTQYF. Drawing the rest from reference TRBV5-1 and TRBJ2-3, the complete variable domain is KAGVTQTPRYLIKTRGQQVTLSCSPISGHRSVSWYQQTPGQGLQFLFEYFSETQRNKGNFPGRFSGRQFSNSRSEMNVSTLELGDSALYLCASSGVGGSDTQYFGPGTRLTVL.

The gene calls are TRBV4-1 and TRBJ2-7, with unresolved D. Looked up from germline, CDR1 is MGHRA and CDR2 is YSYEKL. Trimming removed 4 bases from V and 3 bases from J, with 16 bases in between. This CDR3 region has 15 residues. The CDR3 reads CASSPPGGSYYEQYF. In DNA, the CDR3 is TGCGCCAGCAGCCCCCCTGGTGGCAGTTACTACGAGCAGTACTTC.

CDR3 sequence: CASSETGLAGNEQFF. The CDR3 bases are TGTGCCAGCAGCGAAACGGGACTAGCGGGTAATGAGCAGTTCTTC. V gene TRBV13 combines with J gene TRBJ2-1; 12 nucleotides align to TRBD2. The CDR3 is 15 amino acids. Germline CDR1 is PRHDT and CDR2 is FYEKMQ (reference sequence). The junction had 6 bases not matched to a gene; V was cut back by 5 bases and J by 7 bases.

The chain joins TRBV7-9 to TRBJ2-7; 13 nucleotides match TRBD2. The CDR3 contains 16 residues. Germline-derived CDR1 and CDR2 are SEHNR and FQNEAQ (reference sequence). Unmatched junction bases numbered 11, after V lost 6 bases and J lost 6 bases. For the CDR3, the DNA is TGTGCCAGCAGGTCAGGACTAGCGGGGGACGATGTCGAGCAGTACTTC. As protein: CASRSGLAGDDVEQYF.

The CDR3 coding sequence is TGTGCCAGTAGTATGGTACTATTCTACGAGCAGTACTTC. It encodes CASSMVLFYEQYF. The chain carries TRBV19 and TRBJ2-7; D is unclear. With 3 bases removed from V and 3 bases from J, the gap between germline ends came to 9 bases. The CDR3 covers 13 residues. Germline V lookup: CDR1 LNHDA, CDR2 SQIVND (reference sequence).

This rearrangement joins TRBV19 to TRBJ2-7, with TRBD2 matching over 14 bases. This CDR3 spans 15 amino acids. V gave up 5 bases and J gave up 2 bases; unmatched junction bases: 2. Germline CDR1 is LNHDA and CDR2 is SQIVND (reference sequence). The CDR3 DNA is TGTGCCAGTAGTCCGGGACTAGCGGGGGCCTACGAGCAGTACTTC. Its protein is CASSPGLAGAYEQYF.

V and J are TRBV6-5 and TRBJ1-3; D gene uncertain. CDR3 size: 13 residues. The V gene lost 3 bases and the J gene lost 4 bases, with 7 bases spanning the gap. The V gene's germline CDR1 is MNHEY and CDR2 SVGAGI. The CDR3 bases are TGTGCCAGCAGTTATATGGAGGGAAACACCATATATTTT. Amino acid sequence: CASSYMEGNTIYF.

The chain uses TRBV6-5 and TRBJ1-5; 10 nucleotides match TRBD1. The CDR3 totals 14 residues. With 4 bases clipped from V and 6 bases from J, the junction kept 3 bases outside the gene matches. Germline V gene data show CDR1 as MNHEY and CDR2 as SVGAGI. CDR3 sequence reads: CASSLTGGGQPQHF. For the CDR3, the DNA is TGTGCCAGCAGTTTGACAGGGGGCGGTCAGCCCCAGCATTTT.

This clone was seen once. The rearrangement uses TRBV10-1 and TRBJ2-3; D is ambiguous. Trimming shortened V by 0 bases and J by 4 bases, and 14 bases separated the two germline ends. The CDR3 has 16 residues. CDR1 is WNHNN and CDR2 is SYGVQD in the germline V gene (reference sequence). The CDR3 protein is CASSESTVVYSDTQYF. DNA for the CDR3: TGCGCCAGCAGTGAGTCGACCGTAGTTTATTCAGATACGCAGTATTTT.

The V gene is TRBV28, the J gene TRBJ2-7; tentatively, D is TRBD1 or TRBD2 (5 bases each). V lost 2 bases, J lost 2 bases, and 7 bases lay in between. Germline-derived CDR1 and CDR2 are MDHEN and SYDVKM. This CDR3 contains 13 residues. The CDR3 DNA reads TGTGCCAGCAGTTTAAGGGACCCCTACGAGCAGTACTTC. Translated, it gives CASSLRDPYEQYF. Based on the CDR3 plus reference TRBV28 and TRBJ2-7, the full variable domain is DVKVTQSSRYLVKRTGEKVFLECVQDMDHENMFWYRQDPGLGLRLIYFSYDVKMKEKGDIPEGYSVSREKKERFSLILESASTNQTSMYLCASSLRDPYEQYFGPGTRLTVT.

This chain joins TRBV13 and TRBJ2-7, with D perhaps TRBD2 (6 bases). CDR3 size: 15 residues. Trimming left V 5 bases short and J 2 bases short, with 16 bases between. Germline V gene lookup returns CDR1 PRHDT and CDR2 FYEKMQ (reference sequence). This chain's CDR3 is CASSPAGTGTYEQYF. DNA for the CDR3: TGTGCCAGCAGCCCCGCGGGGACCGGAACCTACGAGCAGTACTTC.

The chain recombines TRBV6-6 with TRBJ1-3, with D perhaps TRBD1 (5 bases). V was trimmed by 4 bases and J by 4 bases, leaving 17 bases between them. Germline V gene lookup returns CDR1 MNHNY and CDR2 SVGAGI (reference sequence). The CDR3 is made up of 16 amino acids. The DNA of the CDR3 is TGTGCCAGCAGTTTCTCGATGGAGGGGTTCGGAAACACCATATATTTT. This gives the protein CASSFSMEGFGNTIYF.

V is TRBV6-5 and J is TRBJ2-7, with D possibly being TRBD1 (6 bases). This CDR3 region has 12 residues. The V gene's germline CDR1 is MNHEY and CDR2 SVGAGI. Trimming cost V 6 bases and J 3 bases, with 9 bases left between them. The CDR3 reads CASRATGYEQYF. The CDR3 DNA sequence: TGTGCCAGCAGAGCGACAGGCTACGAGCAGTACTTC.

The chain has TRBV15 and TRBJ2-7; D possibly corresponds to TRBD2 (5 bases). This CDR3 is built from 14 residues. V was pared by 2 bases and J by 7 bases, with 15 bases between. CDR1 and CDR2 from the germline V gene are LNHNV and YYDKDF (reference sequence). This CDR3 reads CATSRSGLAREQYF. CDR3 coding DNA: TGTGCCACCAGCAGATCTGGGCTAGCAAGGGAGCAGTACTTC.

The chain links TRBV28 to TRBJ2-2, with TRBD2 matching over 11 bases. Germline CDR1 MDHEN, CDR2 SYDVKM. J was trimmed by 6 bases and V by 5 bases; bases with no gene match: 8. CDR3 size: 16 residues. The CDR3 nucleotides read TGTGCCAGCAGTATCTTAGCGGGAGGGTATCCCGGGGAGCTGTTTTTT. Translated, it gives CASSILAGGYPGELFF.

The J gene is TRBJ1-2, the V gene TRBV4-1, with D perhaps matching TRBD1 (6 bases). V lost 1 base and J 7 bases, leaving 16 bases between the germline ends. Germline V gene sequence: CDR1 MGHRA, CDR2 YSYEKL. The CDR3 runs 15 residues. This CDR3 is CASSQVYREGVGYTF. The CDR3 nucleotides read TGCGCCAGCAGCCAAGTTTACAGGGAAGGGGTTGGCTACACCTTC.

This chain connects TRBV4-3 to TRBJ1-3; D remains ambiguous. The CDR3 runs to 15 residues. Germline assignment: CDR1 LGHNA and CDR2 YSLEER. The V end lost 0 bases, the J end lost 4 bases, and 10 bases lay between the germline ends. The CDR3 loop reads CASSQDRDPGNTIYF. The CDR3 bases are TGCGCCAGCAGCCAAGATAGGGATCCCGGAAACACCATATATTTT.

As regards this clone: The same CDR3 can be traced to other DNA sequences in this sample. This chain connects TRBV11-2 to TRBJ2-7; D gene ambiguous. The CDR3 covers 13 residues. With 0 bases removed from V and 3 bases from J, the gap between germline ends came to 6 bases. CDR1 SGHAT and CDR2 FQNNGV come from the germline V gene. The CDR3 region is CASSLEVSYEQYF. Written as DNA, the CDR3 is TGTGCCAGCAGCTTAGAGGTCAGCTACGAGCAGTACTTC.

CDR3 sequence: CASSQAGQHTEAFF. CDR3 sequence (DNA): TGTGCCAGCAGCCAAGCAGGCCAGCACACTGAAGCTTTCTTT. The rearrangement links TRBV14 to TRBJ1-1, with no clear D. CDR3 length: 14 amino acids. V dropped 1 base and J dropped 3 bases, with 9 bases sitting between them. Germline CDR1 SGHDN, CDR2 FVKESK.

The chain is built from TRBV9 and TRBJ2-2; 7 nucleotides align to TRBD1. The ends lost 3 bases at V and 2 bases at J; junction bases unmatched: 7. CDR1 and CDR2 (germline): SGDLS, YYNGEE. The CDR3 has 16 amino acids. CDR3 sequence: CASSANRQGNTGELFF. The CDR3 bases are TGTGCCAGCAGCGCAAACCGACAGGGTAACACCGGGGAGCTGTTTTTT. Full variable domain (remainder filled in from reference TRBV9 and TRBJ2-2): DSGVTQTPKHLITATGQRVTLRCSPRSGDLSVYWYQQSLDQGLQFLIQYYNGEERAKGNILERFSAQQFPDLHSELNLSSLELGDSALYFCASSANRQGNTGELFFGEGSRLTVL.

Points on this clone: Other DNA sequences of this sample code for an identical CDR3. The chain links TRBV29-1 to TRBJ2-1, with 8 bases aligning to TRBD2. The CDR3 spans 15 residues. Per germline, CDR1 SQVTM and CDR2 ANQGSEA. V gave up 1 base and J gave up 0 bases; unmatched junction bases: 2. DNA for the CDR3: TGCAGCGTTGAAGGTCTAGCGGGCTCCTACAATGAGCAGTTCTTC. This sequence encodes CSVEGLAGSYNEQFF.

The chain uses TRBV7-8 and TRBJ2-1; TRBD1 is a possible D gene (6 bases). The CDR3 consists of 15 residues. Per germline, CDR1 SGHVS and CDR2 FQNEAQ. V was cut by 5 bases and J by 2 bases, with 13 bases left in between. CDR3 in amino acids: CASSHRDTAYNEQFF. The CDR3 region has the DNA TGTGCCAGCAGCCACCGGGACACAGCCTACAATGAGCAGTTCTTC.